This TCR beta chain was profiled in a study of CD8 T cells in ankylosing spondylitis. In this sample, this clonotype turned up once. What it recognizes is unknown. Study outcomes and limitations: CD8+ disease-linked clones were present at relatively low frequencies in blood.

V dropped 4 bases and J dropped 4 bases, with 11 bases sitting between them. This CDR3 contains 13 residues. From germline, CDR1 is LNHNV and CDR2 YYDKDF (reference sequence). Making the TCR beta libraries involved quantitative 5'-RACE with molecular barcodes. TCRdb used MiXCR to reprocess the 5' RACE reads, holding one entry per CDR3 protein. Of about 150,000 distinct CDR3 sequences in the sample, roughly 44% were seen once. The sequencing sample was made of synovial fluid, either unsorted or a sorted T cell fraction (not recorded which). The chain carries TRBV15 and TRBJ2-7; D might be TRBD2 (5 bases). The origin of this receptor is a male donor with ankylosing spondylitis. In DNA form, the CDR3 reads TGTGCCACCAGCACCAAACGGAGGTACGAGCAGTACTTC. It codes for CATSTKRRYEQYF.